Each of the 9 T cell receptor beta chains below was sequenced from the same sample in a study of blood T cell repertoires in COVID-19. Repertoires were generated with immunoSEQ multiplex PCR, while TCRdb's copy carries only in-frame clones and drops some. Here the sample spans 150,000 to 200,000 clones, 82% being singletons. Sequenced input: peripheral blood. These receptors were obtained from a woman between 65 and 79 years old with acute or convalescent COVID-19.

This clone was seen more than once but under ten times. The chain couples TRBV18 to TRBJ1-5; the D is unclear. The CDR3 spans 13 residues. The germline V gene has CDR1 KGHSH and CDR2 LQKENI. V was trimmed by 1 base and J by 5 bases, leaving 6 bases between them. Here the CDR3 reads CASSPQEDQPQHF. The CDR3 DNA is TGTGCCAGCTCACCACAGGAGGATCAGCCCCAGCATTTT. Complete variable domain (other parts from reference TRBV18 and TRBJ1-5): NAGVMQNPRHLVRRRGQEARLRCSPMKGHSHVYWYRQLPEEGLKFMVYLQKENIIDESGMPKERFSAEFPKEGPSILRIQQVVRGDSAAYFCASSPQEDQPQHFGDGTRLSIL.

V is TRBV18 and J is TRBJ1-1; 8 bases fit TRBD1. Trimming cost V 2 bases and J 0 bases; bases outside gene matches: 2. The length of the CDR3 is 15 residues. The germline V gene encodes CDR1 KGHSH and CDR2 LQKENI. CDR3 nucleotides: TGTGCCAGCTCACCAGGACAGGGAATGAACACTGAAGCTTTCTTT. Its translation: CASSPGQGMNTEAFF.

The gene calls are TRBV10-3 and TRBJ1-2, with 9 bases matching TRBD1. CDR3 length equals 12 residues. CDR1 is ENHRY and CDR2 is SYGVKD in the germline V gene. The V gene end was trimmed by 4 bases and the J gene end by 6 bases; junction bases not matched to a gene: 0. CDR3 protein: CAISGTGDGYTF. CDR3 DNA: TGTGCCATCAGTGGGACAGGGGATGGCTACACCTTC.

This rearrangement joins TRBV18 to TRBJ2-2; D might be TRBD1 (6 bases). CDR3 length: 13 residues. The V end lost 6 bases, the J end lost 7 bases, and 12 bases lay between the germline ends. Germline V gene sequence: CDR1 KGHSH, CDR2 LQKENI. The CDR3 is CASSSDRNGELFF. DNA of the CDR3: TGTGCCAGCTCGTCGGACAGAAACGGGGAGCTGTTTTTT.

V and J are TRBV6-5 and TRBJ2-5; D gene unclear. The ends were cut back, 4 bases at V and 0 bases at J, with 6 bases in the middle. Germline CDR1 MNHEY, CDR2 SVGAGI. The CDR3 runs 13 residues. CDR3: CASSFNNQETQYF. CDR3 coding DNA: TGTGCCAGCAGTTTTAACAACCAAGAGACCCAGTACTTC.

The chain uses TRBV30 and TRBJ1-1, with TRBD1 as a possible D gene (5 bases). The ends were cut back, 0 bases at V and 4 bases at J, with 12 bases in the middle. The CDR3 contains 14 residues. From germline, CDR1 is GTSNPN and CDR2 SVGIG (reference sequence). As DNA, the CDR3 is TGTGCCTGGAGTGTAGGGGTCGGGGGCACTGAAGCTTTCTTT. This gives the protein CAWSVGVGGTEAFF.

The rearrangement joins TRBV4-1 to TRBJ2-1; D not resolved. V was shortened by 5 bases and J by 8 bases, with 25 bases between the two germline ends. Germline-derived CDR1 and CDR2 are MGHRA and YSYEKL. The CDR3 contains 17 residues. Here the CDR3 DNA reads TGCGCCAGCAGCGAGGAGACGGAAAGGTCTCGGGTGGATGAGCAGTTCTTC. This encodes CASSEETERSRVDEQFF.

The chain links TRBV7-2 to TRBJ1-1; 9 bases are shared with TRBD1. V shed 3 bases, J shed 1 base, and the junction held 12 bases outside the gene matches. CDR3 length: 18 residues. Germline V lookup: CDR1 SGHTA, CDR2 FQGNSA. For the CDR3, the DNA is TGTGCCAGCAGCTTCGAACCGGGACAGGGCCCCGAGAACACTGAAGCTTTCTTT. Translating it yields CASSFEPGQGPENTEAFF. The whole variable domain, remainder taken from reference TRBV7-2 and TRBJ1-1, is GAGVSQSPSNKVTEKGKDVELRCDPISGHTALYWYRQSLGQGLEFLIYFQGNSAPDKSGLPSDRFSAERTGGSVSTLTIQRTQQEDSAVYLCASSFEPGQGPENTEAFFGQGTRLTVV.

This clone was seen a single time. This chain connects TRBV12-2 to TRBJ2-1; the table calls TRBD2, which could not be checked here. TRBV12-2 is deemed a pseudogene. This CDR3 is 15 amino acids long. The CDR3 sequence is CASRLALGRAHEQFF. As DNA, the CDR3 is TGTGCAAGTCGCTTAGCTCTAGGGAGGGCCCATGAGCAGTTCTTC.